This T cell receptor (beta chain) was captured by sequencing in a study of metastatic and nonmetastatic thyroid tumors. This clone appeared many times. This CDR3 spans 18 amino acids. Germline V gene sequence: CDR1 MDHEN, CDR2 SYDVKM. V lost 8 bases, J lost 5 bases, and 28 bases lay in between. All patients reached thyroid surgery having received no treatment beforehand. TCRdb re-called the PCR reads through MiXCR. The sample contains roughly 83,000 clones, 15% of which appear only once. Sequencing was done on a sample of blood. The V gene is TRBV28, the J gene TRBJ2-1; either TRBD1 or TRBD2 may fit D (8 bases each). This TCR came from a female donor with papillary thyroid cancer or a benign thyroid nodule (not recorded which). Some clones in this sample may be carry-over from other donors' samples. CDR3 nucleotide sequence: TGTGCCAGCCCCCGACAGGGGTTTGCGGGGGGTCTCGACAATGAGCAGTTCTTC. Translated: CASPRQGFAGGLDNEQFF.